The 26 T cell receptor beta chains below all came from one sample that was sequenced in a study of OX40 agonist ivuxolimab in advanced cancers. Libraries were prepared by immunoSEQ multiplex PCR; TCRdb keeps only in-frame clonotypes and omits some of them. In the table there are over 90,000 clones, just over 85% of which are singletons. Sequenced material: CD4+ or CD8+ T cells sorted from blood, taken in a trial of the OX40 agonist ivuxolimab. The receptors derive from an adult with an advanced solid tumor such as melanoma, head and neck, liver or kidney cancer.

This clone was seen only a few times. The rearrangement uses TRBV7-9 and TRBJ2-1; D not resolved. The CDR3 length is 11 residues. V lost 4 bases to trimming and J lost 7 bases, with 5 bases between them. CDR1 SEHNR and CDR2 FQNEAQ come from the germline V gene (reference sequence). The DNA for the CDR3 is TGTGCCAGCAGCTATTCGAATGAGCAGTTCTTC. This translates into CASSYSNEQFF.

This chain uses TRBV2 with TRBJ1-1, with 7 positions matching TRBD1. J gave up 5 bases and V 6 bases, and 9 bases lay outside the gene matches. CDR3 size: 14 residues. The germline CDR1 and CDR2 sequences are SNHLY and FYNNEI. The chain's CDR3 is CASRGDRVWTEAFF. The CDR3 region has the DNA TGTGCCAGCAGGGGTGACAGGGTATGGACTGAAGCTTTCTTT.

The V and J genes are TRBV7-9 and TRBJ2-3; the match to TRBD2 covers 10 bases. Per the germline V gene, CDR1 is SEHNR and CDR2 is FQNEAQ (reference sequence). The CDR3 extends over 14 amino acids. Trimming took 7 bases from V and 1 from J; bases not matched to a gene: 2. In DNA, the CDR3 is TGTGCCAGCACCGGACTAGCGGGCACAGATACGCAGTATTTT. Its protein product is CASTGLAGTDTQYF. The full variable domain, with the rest looked up from reference TRBV7-9 and TRBJ2-3, is DTGVSQNPRHKITKRGQNVTFRCDPISEHNRLYWYRQTLGQGPEFLTYFQNEAQLEKSRLLSDRFSAERPKGSFSTLEIQRTEQGDSAMYLCASTGLAGTDTQYFGPGTRLTVL.

In DNA form, the CDR3 reads TGTGCCAGCAGTTTAGGGGGAGCCATGTCCTACGAGCAGTACTTC. Its translation is CASSLGGAMSYEQYF. The J gene is TRBJ2-7, the V gene TRBV27; D possibly uses TRBD1 or TRBD2 (5 bases each). Trimming cost V 2 bases and J 1 base, with 12 bases left between them. The germline gives CDR1 MNHEY, CDR2 SMNVEV (reference sequence). The CDR3 is 15 residues long.

This clone has only a few counts. This chain links TRBV30 with TRBJ1-1; tentative D call: TRBD1 (6 bases). Germline V gene data show CDR1 as GTSNPN and CDR2 as SVGIG (reference sequence). The CDR3 contains 13 residues. Trimming shortened V by 5 bases and J by 2 bases, and 12 bases separated the two germline ends. The CDR3 region has the DNA TGTGCCTGGGAGCCGGGGGCCAACACTGAAGCTTTCTTT. Its translation: CAWEPGANTEAFF. Drawing the rest from reference TRBV30 and TRBJ1-1, the complete variable domain is SQTIHQWPATLVQPVGSPLSLECTVEGTSNPNLYWYRQAAGRGLQLLFYSVGIGQISSEVPQNLSASRPQDRQFILSSKKLLLSDSGFYLCAWEPGANTEAFFGQGTRLTVV.

This chain uses TRBV28 with TRBJ2-3; D perhaps matches TRBD1 (6 bases). V lost 4 bases and J 5 bases, leaving 13 bases between the germline ends. The germline CDR1 and CDR2 sequences are MDHEN and SYDVKM. The CDR3 covers 14 residues. CDR3 sequence: CASSSPGHQDTQYF. The CDR3 DNA reads as TGTGCCAGCAGTTCGCCGGGACATCAAGATACGCAGTATTTT.

This clone was seen once. The CDR3 loop is CASRTGQNTGELFF. CDR3 bases: TGTGCCAGCCGAACAGGGCAGAACACCGGGGAGCTGTTTTTT. The chain uses TRBV6-1 and TRBJ2-2; TRBD1 might be the D (6 bases). Germline CDR1 and CDR2: MNHNS and SASEGT. This CDR3 is 14 amino acids long. Trimming removed 8 bases at V and 1 base at J, with 11 bases between.

The rearrangement uses TRBV2 and TRBJ1-5; the D gene is possibly TRBD1 (6 bases). Trimming shortened V by 2 bases and J by 2 bases, and 10 bases separated the two germline ends. CDR1 is SNHLY, CDR2 FYNNEI, per germline. CDR3 length: 15 residues. In DNA, the CDR3 is TGTGCCAGCAGTGAAACAGGGTTGGGCAATCAGCCCCAGCATTTT. Encoded protein: CASSETGLGNQPQHF.

The J gene is TRBJ2-7, the V gene TRBV27, with D tentatively TRBD2 (5 bases). The CDR3 loop spans 14 amino acids. The germline CDR1 and CDR2 sequences are MNHEY and SMNVEV (reference sequence). The V and J ends lost 3 bases and 3 bases respectively, with 12 bases between them. CDR3 nucleotide sequence: TGTGCCAGCAGTTTCTGGAGGTCGGGCTACGAGCAGTACTTC. As protein: CASSFWRSGYEQYF.

The chain uses TRBV5-1 and TRBJ2-1; the D is unclear. CDR3 size: 14 residues. The V end lost 4 bases, the J end lost 2 bases, and 10 bases lay between the germline ends. Germline CDR1 and CDR2: SGHRS and YFSETQ. This CDR3 reads CASSDTPTYNEQFF. The DNA of the CDR3 is TGCGCCAGCAGCGACACTCCCACCTACAATGAGCAGTTCTTC.

The gene calls are TRBV18 and TRBJ2-6, with D unresolved. There are 13 residues in the CDR3. Germline CDR1 reads KGHSH; CDR2 reads LQKENI. V lost 2 bases, J lost 4 bases, and 3 bases lay in between. The CDR3 here is CASSPIGANVLTF. The CDR3 nucleotides read TGTGCCAGCTCACCAATCGGGGCCAACGTCCTGACTTTC.

The chain has TRBV6-5 and TRBJ2-7; 9 nucleotides line up with TRBD1. The V gene's germline CDR1 is MNHEY and CDR2 SVGAGI. This CDR3 has 15 residues. Trimming at V came to 5 bases and at J to 3 bases, leaving 8 bases not matched to a gene. CDR3 DNA: TGTGCCAGCAGTAGAGACGGGACAGGGCACTACGAGCAGTACTTC. Translation: CASSRDGTGHYEQYF.

The V gene is TRBV2, the J gene TRBJ2-7; D unclear. There are 14 residues in the CDR3. The V gene's germline CDR1 is SNHLY and CDR2 FYNNEI. V was trimmed by 6 bases and J by 2 bases, leaving 14 bases between them. In DNA form, the CDR3 reads TGTGCCAGCAGACGGACCGGGCCAACCTACGAGCAGTACTTC. This codes for CASRRTGPTYEQYF.

This clone was counted a single time. This sequence joins TRBV2 and TRBJ2-5; unclear D gene. Trimming left V 6 bases short and J 4 bases short, with 12 bases between. From germline, CDR1 is SNHLY and CDR2 FYNNEI. This CDR3 is 13 amino acids long. The CDR3 DNA reads TGTGCCAGCAGATACAGCGTGGCAGAGACCCAGTACTTC. It translates to CASRYSVAETQYF.

The rearrangement links TRBV7-9 to TRBJ2-5; 8 nucleotides align to TRBD1. The CDR3 length is 14 residues. The V segment lost 1 base and the J segment 5 bases; nucleotides outside the gene matches: 3. The germline CDR1 and CDR2 sequences are SEHNR and FQNEAQ (reference sequence). CDR3 nucleotides: TGTGCCAGCAGCTTAGACAGGGGGAGTGAGACCCAGTACTTC. This sequence encodes CASSLDRGSETQYF.

The V call is TRBV2, the J call TRBJ1-5, with D tentatively TRBD1 (6 bases). This CDR3 region has 13 residues. V was cut by 5 bases and J by 6 bases, with 11 bases left in between. Germline loops: CDR1 SNHLY, CDR2 FYNNEI. The CDR3 spells CASSIQGPQPQHF. The DNA for the CDR3 is TGTGCCAGCAGTATACAGGGTCCTCAGCCCCAGCATTTT.

The chain uses TRBV4-1 and TRBJ1-1; TRBD1 agrees at 8 bases. This CDR3 comprises 14 residues. Per germline, CDR1 MGHRA and CDR2 YSYEKL. Trimming took 6 bases from V and 1 from J; bases not matched to a gene: 4. CDR3: CASRRQGSNTEAFF. The DNA for the CDR3 is TGCGCCAGCAGGCGACAGGGGTCGAACACTGAAGCTTTCTTT.

V gene TRBV7-9 combines with J gene TRBJ2-5; D possibly matches TRBD1 or TRBD2 (5 bases each). The V end was cut by 4 bases, the J end by 2 bases, with 17 bases between. This CDR3 is 16 amino acids long. Germline loops: CDR1 SEHNR, CDR2 FQNEAQ (reference sequence). The CDR3 coding sequence is TGTGCCAGCAGCTCGCTTTCCGGGACGGGACAAGAGACCCAGTACTTC. This gives the protein CASSSLSGTGQETQYF.

V usage is TRBV5-1 and J usage is TRBJ2-5; 7 nucleotides match TRBD2. With 4 bases clipped from V and 3 bases from J, the junction kept 3 bases outside the gene matches. The germline CDR1 and CDR2 sequences are SGHRS and YFSETQ. This CDR3 spans 13 amino acids. This CDR3 reads CASSPRGEETQYF. The CDR3 nucleotides are TGCGCCAGCAGCCCCCGGGGGGAAGAGACCCAGTACTTC. The full variable domain, with the rest looked up from reference TRBV5-1 and TRBJ2-5, is KAGVTQTPRYLIKTRGQQVTLSCSPISGHRSVSWYQQTPGQGLQFLFEYFSETQRNKGNFPGRFSGRQFSNSRSEMNVSTLELGDSALYLCASSPRGEETQYFGPGTRLLVL.

J is TRBJ1-3 and V is TRBV5-5; D not resolved. CDR1 SGHKS and CDR2 YYEKEE come from the germline V gene (reference sequence). V shed 0 bases and J shed 0 bases, with 7 bases lying between them. The CDR3 length is 15 residues. This CDR3 is CASSLVGSSGNTIYF. The CDR3 bases are TGTGCCAGCAGCTTGGTGGGTTCCTCTGGAAACACCATATATTTT.

J is TRBJ2-7 and V is TRBV28, with TRBD1 identical over 10 bases. J was trimmed by 2 bases and V by 5 bases; bases with no gene match: 6. The CDR3 loop spans 15 amino acids. Germline V gene lookup returns CDR1 MDHEN and CDR2 SYDVKM. CDR3 region: CASSPRTGGAYEQYF. DNA of the CDR3: TGTGCCAGCAGTCCCCGGACAGGGGGAGCCTACGAGCAGTACTTC.

The chain has TRBV21-1 and TRBJ2-1; the table's D call, TRBD2, was not checked against the DNA. TRBV21-1 is a known pseudogene. This CDR3 is 11 amino acids long. DNA of the CDR3: TGTGCGAGAGTCCCGGACAATGAGCAGTTCTTC. Protein sequence: CARVPDNEQFF.

The chain combines TRBV4-2 with TRBJ2-3; no firm D call. The CDR3 covers 13 residues. The germline V gene encodes CDR1 LGHNA and CDR2 YNFKEQ. With 1 base removed from V and 4 bases from J, the gap between germline ends came to 6 bases. The CDR3 reads CASSQGDADTQYF. The DNA for the CDR3 is TGTGCCAGCAGCCAAGGTGATGCAGATACGCAGTATTTT.

This clone was recorded a few times. The CDR3 sequence is CASGYGRERGNQPQHF. DNA of the CDR3: TGTGCCAGCGGGTACGGCAGGGAAAGGGGCAATCAGCCCCAGCATTTT. V and J are TRBV2 and TRBJ1-5, with D maybe TRBD1 (5 bases). Germline CDR1 SNHLY, CDR2 FYNNEI. Between the trimmed V and J ends, which lost 8 bases and 2 bases, there was a span of 19 bases. This CDR3 region has 16 residues.

In this sample, this clone turned up once. The CDR3 sequence: CASSPSDGKPQHF. For the CDR3, the DNA is TGTGCCAGCTCACCGAGCGATGGGAAGCCCCAGCATTTT. V usage is TRBV18 and J usage is TRBJ1-5; no firm D call. There are 13 residues in the CDR3. V gave up 3 bases and J gave up 8 bases, with 11 bases separating them. CDR1 and CDR2 from the germline V gene are KGHSH and LQKENI. Full variable domain (missing parts from reference TRBV18 and TRBJ1-5): NAGVMQNPRHLVRRRGQEARLRCSPMKGHSHVYWYRQLPEEGLKFMVYLQKENIIDESGMPKERFSAEFPKEGPSILRIQQVVRGDSAAYFCASSPSDGKPQHFGDGTRLSIL.

The V and J genes are TRBV6-5 and TRBJ1-2; 9 bases fit TRBD1. The junction had 4 bases not matched to a gene; V was cut back by 2 bases and J by 3 bases. This CDR3 is 15 amino acids long. The germline CDR1 and CDR2 sequences are MNHEY and SVGAGI. The chain's CDR3 is CASSYQQGAYYGYTF. The CDR3 region has the DNA TGTGCCAGCAGTTACCAACAGGGGGCATACTATGGCTACACCTTC.